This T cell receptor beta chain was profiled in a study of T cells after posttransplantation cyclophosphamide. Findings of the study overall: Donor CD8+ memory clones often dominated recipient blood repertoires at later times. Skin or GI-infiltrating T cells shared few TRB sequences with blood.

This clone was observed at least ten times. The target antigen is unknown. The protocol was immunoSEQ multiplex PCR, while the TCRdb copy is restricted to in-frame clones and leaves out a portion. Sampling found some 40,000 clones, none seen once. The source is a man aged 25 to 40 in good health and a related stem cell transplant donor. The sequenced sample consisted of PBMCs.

The CDR3 coding sequence is TGCGCCAGCAGCCAAGCCCGCGGGGGGTACAATGAGCAGTTCTTC. It codes for CASSQARGGYNEQFF. The V and J genes are TRBV4-1 and TRBJ2-1, with 8 positions matching TRBD2. CDR3 length: 15 amino acids. After removal of 1 base from V and 4 bases from J, the junction contained 3 bases not matched to a gene. CDR1 is MGHRA, CDR2 YSYEKL, per germline.